These 29 T cell receptor beta chains originate from one sample sequenced in a study of blood T cell repertoires in COVID-19. Data came from immunoSEQ multiplex PCR; TCRdb stores just in-frame clones and leaves some out. The table records over 85,000 clones, 70% to 90% of them present only once. Material for sequencing was peripheral blood. The receptors originated from a human donor with acute or convalescent COVID-19. The donor label of this sample is uncertain.

The chain is built from TRBV7-3 and TRBJ2-2, with D perhaps TRBD1 (5 bases). This CDR3 spans 12 amino acids. CDR1 is SGHTA and CDR2 is FQGTGA in the germline V gene. The V gene lost 5 bases and the J gene lost 8 bases, with 9 bases spanning the gap. The CDR3 DNA is TGTGCCAGCAGCCCGACAGAAGGGGAGCTGTTTTTT. Translating it yields CASSPTEGELFF.

The rearrangement links TRBV6-5 to TRBJ1-2; possible D gene TRBD1, 5 bases. From germline, CDR1 is MNHEY and CDR2 SVGAGI. V gave up 6 bases and J gave up 6 bases, with 14 bases separating them. The CDR3 totals 13 residues. The DNA for the CDR3 is TGTGCCAGCAGCCTGGACATGTGGAATGGCTACACCTTC. This codes for CASSLDMWNGYTF.

V gene TRBV9 combines with J gene TRBJ2-2, with 7 bases that match TRBD2. The junction had 6 bases not matched to a gene; V was cut back by 3 bases and J by 1 base. The CDR3 sequence is 16 residues long. Germline V gene data show CDR1 as SGDLS and CDR2 as YYNGEE. CDR3 protein: CASSAFGEGNTGELFF. In DNA, the CDR3 is TGTGCCAGCAGCGCGTTTGGGGAGGGGAACACCGGGGAGCTGTTTTTT.

J is TRBJ2-1 and V is TRBV18; D is unresolved. The V gene lost 3 bases and the J gene lost 2 bases, with 8 bases spanning the gap. Germline V gives CDR1 KGHSH, CDR2 LQKENI. The CDR3 spans 14 residues. CDR3 in DNA: TGTGCCAGCTCACCCCCGGTGACCTACAATGAGCAGTTCTTC. It codes for CASSPPVTYNEQFF.

This clone came up a few times. The rearrangement links TRBV27 to TRBJ1-2; TRBD1 matches at 8 bases. Germline loops: CDR1 MNHEY, CDR2 SMNVEV (reference sequence). V dropped 8 bases and J dropped 4; count of bases not matched to a gene: 3. The CDR3 is 12 residues long. The CDR3 loop reads CASGTGPYGYTF. In DNA form, the CDR3 reads TGTGCCAGCGGGACAGGACCCTATGGCTACACCTTC.

A few counts support this clone. The chain combines TRBV5-1 with TRBJ1-1; 8 bases map to TRBD1. The V segment lost 2 bases and the J segment 1 base; nucleotides outside the gene matches: 1. The CDR3 runs 14 residues. Germline CDR1 and CDR2: SGHRS and YFSETQ. The DNA for the CDR3 is TGCGCCAGCAGCTTTGACAGGGGGAACACTGAAGCTTTCTTT. It is translated as CASSFDRGNTEAFF.

This chain links TRBV9 with TRBJ2-7; D might be TRBD1 (6 bases). This CDR3 contains 15 residues. The ends were cut back, 1 base at V and 4 bases at J, with 15 bases in the middle. The germline CDR1 and CDR2 sequences are SGDLS and YYNGEE. In nucleotides, the CDR3 is TGTGCCAGCAGCGTAACAGGGAGTTCGGTTTACGAGCAGTACTTC. Amino acid sequence: CASSVTGSSVYEQYF.

The chain combines TRBV5-6 with TRBJ1-3; no clear D. CDR1 SGHDT and CDR2 YYEEEE come from the germline V gene. The CDR3 is 14 residues long. V lost 4 bases to trimming and J lost 2 bases, with 10 bases between them. The chain's CDR3 is CASSNGSPGNTIYF. CDR3 DNA: TGTGCCAGCAGCAACGGGTCACCTGGAAACACCATATATTTT.

This chain connects TRBV12-3 or TRBV12-4 to TRBJ2-3, with D maybe TRBD1 (5 bases). Trimming took 6 bases from V and 5 from J, leaving 12 bases between them. The CDR3 runs to 13 residues. The CDR3 loop reads CASSPSGLDTQYF. CDR3 nucleotides: TGTGCCAGCAGCCCCTCAGGGTTAGATACGCAGTATTTT.

This clone was detected once. The chain recombines TRBV7-7 with TRBJ1-1; 9 positions match TRBD1. This CDR3 is built from 13 residues. Germline CDR1 reads SSHAT; CDR2 reads FNYEAQ (reference sequence). J lost 9 bases, V lost 5 bases, and 7 bases had no gene match. CDR3 bases: TGTGCCAGCAGCCCCGGGACAGGGCAGAAAGCTTTCTTT. It specifies CASSPGTGQKAFF.

This clone was seen a handful of times. The rearrangement links TRBV6-2 or TRBV6-3 to TRBJ1-4; D is unclear. In germline, CDR1 is MNHEY, CDR2 SVGEGT. This CDR3 contains 16 residues. V lost 0 bases and J lost 0, with 8 bases in between. The DNA of the CDR3 is TGTGCCAGCAGTTACTCGCCGGGTTCAACTAATGAAAAACTGTTTTTT. Protein product: CASSYSPGSTNEKLFF.

V gene TRBV5-6 combines with J gene TRBJ2-7; tentative D call: TRBD1 (6 bases). CDR1 is SGHDT and CDR2 is YYEEEE in the germline V gene. The V end was cut by 2 bases, the J end by 5 bases, with 17 bases between. The CDR3 has 15 amino acids. The CDR3 region has the DNA TGTGCCAGCAGCTTATCCGGGACCGCAGGGGACGAGCAGTACTTC. The encoded protein is CASSLSGTAGDEQYF.

The V and J genes are TRBV28 and TRBJ2-3, with 9 bases fitting TRBD2. The V segment lost 6 bases and the J segment 4 bases; nucleotides outside the gene matches: 14. Germline V CDR1 and CDR2: MDHEN, SYDVKM. The CDR3 runs 17 residues. The CDR3 nucleotides read TGTGCCAGCAGGATTGGAGGCGCGGGGGGGCAGTCAGATACGCAGTATTTT. Amino acid sequence: CASRIGGAGGQSDTQYF.

The rearrangement uses TRBV20-1 and TRBJ1-2, with TRBD1 as a possible D gene (5 bases). The CDR3 sequence is 14 residues long. Germline assignment: CDR1 DFQATT and CDR2 SNEGSKA (reference sequence). V gave up 3 bases and J gave up 0 bases, with 11 bases separating them. The CDR3: CSASRAGTNYGYTF. CDR3 in DNA: TGCAGTGCTAGTAGGGCAGGGACTAACTATGGCTACACCTTC.

The V gene is TRBV5-1, the J gene TRBJ2-7; possibly TRBD2 for D (6 bases). This CDR3 is 17 amino acids long. V was shortened by 4 bases and J by 0 bases, with 20 bases between the two germline ends. Per germline, CDR1 SGHRS and CDR2 YFSETQ. CDR3 bases: TGCGCCAGCAGCCTAATCCCTTCGGACGGGAGCTCCTACGAGCAGTACTTC. It translates to CASSLIPSDGSSYEQYF.

The chain is built from TRBV19 and TRBJ1-2; 8 nucleotides align to TRBD1. The CDR3 loop spans 15 amino acids. With 7 bases clipped from V and 4 bases from J, the junction kept 11 bases outside the gene matches. The germline V gene has CDR1 LNHDA and CDR2 SQIVND (reference sequence). The CDR3, as DNA: TGTGCCAGTACCCAAGCCGGACAGGGCCTCTATGGCTACACCTTC. It encodes CASTQAGQGLYGYTF. The variable domain in full, completed from reference TRBV19 and TRBJ1-2, reads DGGITQSPKYLFRKEGQNVTLSCEQNLNHDAMYWYRQDPGQGLRLIYYSQIVNDFQKGDIAEGYSVSREKKESFPLTVTSAQKNPTAFYLCASTQAGQGLYGYTFGSGTRLTVV.

The gene calls are TRBV2 and TRBJ1-5; 8 bases are shared with TRBD1. There are 19 residues in the CDR3. The germline V gene has CDR1 SNHLY and CDR2 FYNNEI. V gave up 6 bases and J gave up 2 bases; unmatched junction bases: 18. Written as DNA, the CDR3 is TGTGCCAGCAGCTCCAACCAGCCCTTGGACAGGGTAGGCAATCAGCCCCAGCATTTT. Translated, it gives CASSSNQPLDRVGNQPQHF. Combining the CDR3 with reference TRBV2 and TRBJ1-5 gives the whole variable domain EPEVTQTPSHQVTQMGQEVILRCVPISNHLYFYWYRQILGQKVEFLVSFYNNEISEKSEIFDDQFSVERPDGSNFTLKIRSTKLEDSAMYFCASSSNQPLDRVGNQPQHFGDGTRLSIL.

The V call is TRBV27, the J call TRBJ2-7; 7 bases line up with TRBD1. The germline CDR1 and CDR2 sequences are MNHEY and SMNVEV (reference sequence). This CDR3 is 15 amino acids long. V gave up 2 bases and J gave up 7 bases; unmatched junction bases: 11. The CDR3 DNA follows: TGTGCCAGCAGTTTAGCCGGGACAGTCCCGCCGGAGCAGTACTTC. This sequence encodes CASSLAGTVPPEQYF.

J is TRBJ1-2 and V is TRBV12-3 or TRBV12-4, with 7 bases fitting TRBD1. V trimming: 7 bases; J trimming: 4 bases; junction bases outside the gene matches: 6. The CDR3 loop spans 13 amino acids. CDR3 bases: TGTGCCAGCACCGAGACAGGGACCTATGGCTACACCTTC. Translating it yields CASTETGTYGYTF.

This chain uses TRBV5-1 with TRBJ2-7, with TRBD1 identical over 9 bases. This CDR3 comprises 14 residues. With V trimmed by 4 bases and J by 2 bases, 4 bases remained unmatched. CDR1 and CDR2 (germline): SGHRS, YFSETQ. CDR3: CASSKRDRAYEQYF. The CDR3 DNA is TGCGCCAGCAGCAAACGGGACAGGGCCTACGAGCAGTACTTC.

This clone appeared a single time. Written as DNA, the CDR3 is TGTGCCAGCAGCGTAGGGCGGGGCCAAACCTACGAGCAGTACTTC. This translates into CASSVGRGQTYEQYF. The chain carries TRBV9 and TRBJ2-7, with D possibly TRBD2 on 6 matching bases. The CDR3 covers 15 residues. Germline V gives CDR1 SGDLS, CDR2 YYNGEE. The germline V and J ends were trimmed by 0 bases and 2 bases, with 12 bases remaining between them. The variable domain in full, with the rest retrieved from reference TRBV9 and TRBJ2-7, is DSGVTQTPKHLITATGQRVTLRCSPRSGDLSVYWYQQSLDQGLQFLIQYYNGEERAKGNILERFSAQQFPDLHSELNLSSLELGDSALYFCASSVGRGQTYEQYFGPGTRLTVT.

The chain employs TRBV18 and TRBJ2-7, with 9 nucleotides matching TRBD1. This CDR3 has 14 residues. With V trimmed by 3 bases and J by 3 bases, 3 bases remained unmatched. CDR1 is KGHSH, CDR2 LQKENI, per germline. This chain's CDR3 is CASSPATGGYEQYF. The CDR3 nucleotides are TGTGCCAGCTCACCGGCGACAGGGGGCTACGAGCAGTACTTC.

V usage is TRBV6-2 or TRBV6-3 and J usage is TRBJ2-2; D not resolved. In germline, CDR1 is MNHEY, CDR2 SVGEGT. The V end was cut by 2 bases, the J end by 6 bases, with 4 bases between. CDR3 length: 12 amino acids. The CDR3 loop reads CASSYAAGELFF. In DNA, the CDR3 is TGTGCCAGCAGTTACGCAGCCGGGGAGCTGTTTTTT.

This clone is a singleton in its sample. The chain has TRBV27 and TRBJ1-5; D remains ambiguous. Germline loops: CDR1 MNHEY, CDR2 SMNVEV (reference sequence). This CDR3 spans 14 amino acids. V shed 7 bases and J shed 1 base, with 11 bases lying between them. CDR3 sequence reads: CASMEHGSNQPQHF. As DNA, the CDR3 is TGTGCCAGCATGGAACACGGGAGCAATCAGCCCCAGCATTTT.

This sequence joins TRBV28 and TRBJ1-2, with D tentatively TRBD1 (6 bases). The CDR3 extends over 12 amino acids. Trimming left V 3 bases short and J 12 bases short, with 14 bases between. The germline V gene encodes CDR1 MDHEN and CDR2 SYDVKM. The CDR3 reads CASSFFDRRNTF. Here the CDR3 DNA reads TGTGCCAGCAGTTTCTTCGACAGGCGGAACACCTTC.

The rearrangement links TRBV7-3 to TRBJ2-1; weak D call: TRBD2 (6 bases). Germline lookup yields CDR1 SGHTA and CDR2 FQGTGA. This CDR3 region has 15 residues. Trimming shortened V by 3 bases and J by 6 bases, and 15 bases separated the two germline ends. CDR3 DNA sequence: TGTGCCAGCAGCTTCACCGGGAGCCCCTCCAATGAGCAGTTCTTC. Translated: CASSFTGSPSNEQFF.

This clone has only a few counts. The chain uses TRBV5-4 and TRBJ2-1; D gene unclear. V lost 2 bases and J lost 5, with 14 bases in between. Germline loops: CDR1 SGHNT, CDR2 YYREEE (reference sequence). CDR3 size: 15 residues. The CDR3: CASSLTVWANNEQFF. The CDR3, as DNA: TGTGCCAGCAGCTTAACAGTATGGGCTAACAATGAGCAGTTCTTC.

This clone has only one observation. This chain uses TRBV28 with TRBJ1-2; 7 nucleotides match TRBD1. After removal of 7 bases from V and 4 bases from J, the junction contained 6 bases not matched to a gene. The CDR3 sequence is 13 residues long. Germline V gives CDR1 MDHEN, CDR2 SYDVKM. The CDR3 bases are TGTGCCAGCACCGGGGACAGCCTCTATGGCTACACCTTC. Its protein is CASTGDSLYGYTF.

Only a few counts were recorded for this clone. This chain joins TRBV7-2 and TRBJ1-1; 9 nucleotides align to TRBD1. Germline V gene lookup returns CDR1 SGHTA and CDR2 FQGNSA. The ends lost 2 bases at V and 4 bases at J; junction bases unmatched: 14. The length of the CDR3 is 18 residues. CDR3 coding DNA: TGTGCCAGCAGCTTAAGGAACCGGGGACAGGGTGTCACCACTGAAGCTTTCTTT. Translated, it gives CASSLRNRGQGVTTEAFF.